The 15 T cell receptor beta chains below were found in one sample sequenced in a study of shared clonotypes between healthy human individuals. Data came from immunoSEQ multiplex PCR; TCRdb stores just in-frame clones and leaves some out. Of some 1 million clones listed, 65% to 80% were seen once; the top ten hold approximately 1.3%. The sequenced sample was memory CD4+ T cells sorted from blood. Documented subset: CD45RA-negative fraction. The receptors here all came from a man aged 18 to 29 in good health.

The table lists this clone with a few counts. V is TRBV28 and J is TRBJ2-5, with D uncertain. The DNA end lines up better with TRBJ2-7; the J call may be wrong. The CDR3 is made up of 14 amino acids. Germline CDR1 MDHEN, CDR2 SYDVKM. For the CDR3, the DNA is TGTGCCAGCATCAAGGATCTGGCAGCCGGCGAGCAGTACTTC. It codes for CASIKDLAAGEQYF.

The chain is built from TRBV19 and TRBJ1-2; 7 nucleotides align to TRBD1. This CDR3 is built from 15 residues. J gave up 4 bases and V 1 base, and 6 bases lay outside the gene matches. Germline V gene sequence: CDR1 LNHDA, CDR2 SQIVND (reference sequence). CDR3 in amino acids: CASSIGTGRAYGYTF. CDR3 coding DNA: TGTGCCAGTAGTATAGGGACAGGTAGGGCCTATGGCTACACCTTC.

About this clone itself: Other DNA sequences in this sample translate to the same CDR3. This chain joins TRBV9 and TRBJ2-3; tentatively, D is TRBD1 (6 bases). Trimming left V 0 bases short and J 6 bases short, with 11 bases between. The CDR3 is 14 residues long. The germline CDR1 and CDR2 sequences are SGDLS and YYNGEE. The CDR3 loop is CASSVAGVGDTQYF. The CDR3 DNA follows: TGTGCCAGCAGCGTAGCAGGGGTGGGCGATACGCAGTATTTT.

In this sample, this clone turned up a few times. The genes are TRBV11-2 and TRBJ1-2; D is ambiguous. V was shortened by 3 bases and J by 0 bases, with 14 bases between the two germline ends. Germline CDR1 is SGHAT and CDR2 is FQNNGV. The CDR3 has 16 amino acids. CDR3 nucleotide sequence: TGTGCCAGCAGCTTGTTGAGCGGAACCTCTAACTATGGCTACACCTTC. This translates into CASSLLSGTSNYGYTF.

The chain carries TRBV6-1 and TRBJ1-2; perhaps TRBD1 as D (5 bases). Germline-derived CDR1 and CDR2 are MNHNS and SASEGT. The length of the CDR3 is 12 residues. The V end lost 8 bases, the J end lost 7 bases, and 14 bases lay between the germline ends. The CDR3 spells CASSGRVGGYTF. CDR3 DNA: TGTGCCAGCTCCGGCAGGGTGGGTGGCTACACCTTC.

The V gene is TRBV6-7, the J gene TRBJ2-2; possible D gene TRBD2, 5 bases. TRBV6-7 is identified as an open reading frame with a role that is uncertain. This CDR3 has 14 amino acids. V was cut by 7 bases and J by 3 bases, with 12 bases left in between. The DNA of the CDR3 is TGTGCCAGCAAAGAGGGATCTGACACCGGGGAGCTGTTTTTT. It translates to CASKEGSDTGELFF.

The chain uses TRBV11-2 and TRBJ2-3; D is perhaps TRBD1 (6 bases). V gave up 4 bases and J gave up 0 bases, with 11 bases separating them. The germline CDR1 and CDR2 sequences are SGHAT and FQNNGV. The CDR3 totals 15 residues. The CDR3 reads CASSSRTESTDTQYF. The CDR3 nucleotides are TGTGCCAGCAGCTCAAGGACAGAAAGCACAGATACGCAGTATTTT.

The chain recombines TRBV4-2 with TRBJ2-3, with 9 bases lining up with TRBD2. V gave up 4 bases and J gave up 2 bases; unmatched junction bases: 22. The CDR3 runs 21 residues. Germline loops: CDR1 LGHNA, CDR2 YNFKEQ. CDR3 DNA sequence: TGTGCCAGCAGCCCGTCAGGTTCTAGTGGAATAGCGGGGGCTTCCACAGATACGCAGTATTTT. Protein sequence: CASSPSGSSGIAGASTDTQYF.

DNA of the CDR3: TGTGCCTGGAGCTGGGTAGAAAAGAATGGCTACACCTTC. It specifies CAWSWVEKNGYTF. The chain uses TRBV30 and TRBJ1-2; D remains unclear. Germline V gene lookup returns CDR1 GTSNPN and CDR2 SVGIG (reference sequence). This CDR3 region has 13 residues. Deletions cut 3 bases from V and 6 bases from J, with 14 bases between. Combining the CDR3 with reference TRBV30 and TRBJ1-2 gives the whole variable domain SQTIHQWPATLVQPVGSPLSLECTVEGTSNPNLYWYRQAAGRGLQLLFYSVGIGQISSEVPQNLSASRPQDRQFILSSKKLLLSDSGFYLCAWSWVEKNGYTFGSGTRLTVV.

Only a few counts were recorded for this clone. The J gene is TRBJ2-7, the V gene TRBV7-6; no clear D. Trimming pared 5 bases from V and 6 bases from J, leaving 17 bases between. CDR3 size: 14 residues. The germline CDR1 and CDR2 sequences are SGHVS and FNYEAQ. The CDR3: CASSPDSGWGEQYF. The DNA for the CDR3 is TGTGCCAGCAGCCCAGATTCGGGCTGGGGCGAGCAGTACTTC.

The chain employs TRBV30 and TRBJ2-5, with D unclear. Germline CDR1 and CDR2: GTSNPN and SVGIG (reference sequence). V lost 3 bases to trimming and J lost 5 bases, with 10 bases between them. The CDR3 totals 12 residues. Here the CDR3 DNA reads TGTGCCTGGAGCTCCCAGAGGGAGACCCAGTACTTC. As protein: CAWSSQRETQYF.

The chain carries TRBV7-9 and TRBJ1-2, with D hard to call. CDR1 is SEHNR, CDR2 FQNEAQ, per germline (reference sequence). The CDR3 length is 13 residues. V dropped 5 bases and J dropped 5 bases, with 12 bases sitting between them. The CDR3 DNA reads TGTGCCAGCAGCCCGGAAGTGCCTTATGGCTACACCTTC. Translated: CASSPEVPYGYTF.

The chain uses TRBV25-1 and TRBJ2-3; D not resolved. This CDR3 spans 14 amino acids. CDR1 MGHDK and CDR2 SYGVNS come from the germline V gene. The ends were cut back, 1 base at V and 1 base at J, with 6 bases in the middle. The CDR3 spells CASSEWSGTDTQYF. For the CDR3, the DNA is TGTGCCAGCAGTGAATGGTCGGGCACAGATACGCAGTATTTT.

This rearrangement joins TRBV7-9 to TRBJ2-2, with 7 positions matching TRBD2. The CDR3 is made up of 16 amino acids. The germline V gene has CDR1 SEHNR and CDR2 FQNEAQ (reference sequence). J lost 5 bases, V lost 0 bases, and 6 bases had no gene match. The DNA of the CDR3 is TGTGCCAGCAGCTTAGCACTAGCGTCCGGAACCGGGGAGCTGTTTTTT. Translation gives CASSLALASGTGELFF. Drawing the rest from reference TRBV7-9 and TRBJ2-2, the complete variable domain is DTGVSQNPRHKITKRGQNVTFRCDPISEHNRLYWYRQTLGQGPEFLTYFQNEAQLEKSRLLSDRFSAERPKGSFSTLEIQRTEQGDSAMYLCASSLALASGTGELFFGEGSRLTVL.

The chain recombines TRBV27 with TRBJ2-1, with TRBD2 matching over 13 bases. Germline V lookup: CDR1 MNHEY, CDR2 SMNVEV (reference sequence). V was pared by 3 bases and J by 9 bases, with 20 bases of the junction left unmatched. The CDR3 spans 20 residues. CDR3 nucleotides: TGTGCCAGCAGTTTGTATCGATACCAGGGGACTAGCGGGACTGTTGGTGAGCAGTTCTTC. This codes for CASSLYRYQGTSGTVGEQFF.